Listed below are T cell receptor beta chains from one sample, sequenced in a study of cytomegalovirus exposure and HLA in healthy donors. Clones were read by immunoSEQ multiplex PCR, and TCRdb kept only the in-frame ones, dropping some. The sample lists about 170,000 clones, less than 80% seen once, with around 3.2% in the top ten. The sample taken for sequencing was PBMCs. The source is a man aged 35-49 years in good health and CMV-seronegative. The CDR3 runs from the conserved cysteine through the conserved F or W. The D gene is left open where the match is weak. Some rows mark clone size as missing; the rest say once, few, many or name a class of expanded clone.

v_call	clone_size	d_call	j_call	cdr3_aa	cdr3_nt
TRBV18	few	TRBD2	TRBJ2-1	CASSPSTSGSYNEQFF	TGTGCCAGCTCACCTTCGACTAGCGGCTCCTACAATGAGCAGTTCTTC
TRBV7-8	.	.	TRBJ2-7	CASSFPPYEQYF	TGTGCCAGCAGCTTTCCCCCATACGAGCAGTACTTC
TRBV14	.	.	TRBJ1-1	CASSQSQGKTEAFF	TGTGCCAGCAGCCAGTCTCAGGGTAAGACTGAAGCTTTCTTT
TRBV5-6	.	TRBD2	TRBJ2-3	CASSLGLAGVGDTQYF	TGTGCCAGCAGCTTGGGACTAGCGGGAGTAGGAGATACGCAGTATTTT
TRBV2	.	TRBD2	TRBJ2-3	CASRRLAGADTQYF	TGTGCCAGCAGGAGACTAGCGGGAGCCGATACGCAGTATTTT
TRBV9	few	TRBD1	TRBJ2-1	CASSVRTGNSFDEQFF	TGTGCCAGCAGCGTCAGGACAGGCAACTCCTTCGATGAGCAGTTCTTC
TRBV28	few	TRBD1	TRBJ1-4	CASSFSDRGGFSEKLFF	TGTGCCAGCAGTTTCTCGGACAGGGGGGGTTTTAGTGAAAAACTGTTTTTT
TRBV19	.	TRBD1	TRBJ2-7	CASSNKGASSYEQYF	TGTGCCAGTAGTAACAAGGGGGCATCCTCCTACGAGCAGTACTTC
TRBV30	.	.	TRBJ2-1	CACGGRDEQFF	TGTGCCTGCGGTGGCCGGGATGAGCAGTTCTTC
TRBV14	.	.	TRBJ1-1	CASSYHSLLTEAFF	TGTGCCAGCAGCTATCACAGCTTACTCACTGAAGCTTTCTTT
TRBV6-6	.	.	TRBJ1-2	CATKLSGGGDYGYTF	TGTGCGACGAAATTGTCGGGGGGGGGCGACTATGGCTACACCTTC
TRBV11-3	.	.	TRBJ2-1	CASSPGQRSYNEQFF	TGTGCCAGCAGCCCGGGCCAGCGGTCCTACAATGAGCAGTTCTTC
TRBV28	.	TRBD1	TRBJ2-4	CASSLTGAKNIQYF	TGTGCCAGCAGTTTGACAGGGGCCAAAAACATTCAGTACTTC
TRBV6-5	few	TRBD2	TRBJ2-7	CATISGGPGGEQYF	TGTGCAACGATCTCGGGAGGGCCGGGGGGAGAGCAGTACTTC
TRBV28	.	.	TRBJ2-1	CASGLREQFF	TGTGCCAGCGGACTAAGAGAGCAGTTCTTC
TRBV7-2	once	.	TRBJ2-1	CASSSGVGSSYNEQFF	TGTGCCAGCAGCTCCGGGGTTGGGAGCTCCTACAATGAGCAGTTCTTC
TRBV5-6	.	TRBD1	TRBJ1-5	CASSSGQGYSNQPQHF	TGTGCCAGCAGCTCGGGACAGGGGTATAGCAATCAGCCCCAGCATTTT
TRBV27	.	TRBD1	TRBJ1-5	CASSFKPGQANQPQHF	TGTGCCAGCAGCTTCAAACCGGGACAGGCGAATCAGCCCCAGCATTTT
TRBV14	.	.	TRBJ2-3	CASSQGDWDTQYF	TGTGCCAGCAGCCAAGGCGACTGGGATACGCAGTATTTT
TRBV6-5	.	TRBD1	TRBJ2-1	CASSYTRGPGEQFF	TGTGCCAGCAGTTACACTAGGGGGCCCGGTGAGCAGTTCTTC
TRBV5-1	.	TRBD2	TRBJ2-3	CASRATSGGGTDTQYF	TGCGCCAGCAGAGCTACTAGCGGGGGAGGCACAGATACGCAGTATTTT
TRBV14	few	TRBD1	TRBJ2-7	CASSDRGYEQYF	TGTGCCAGCAGCGACAGGGGTTACGAGCAGTACTTC
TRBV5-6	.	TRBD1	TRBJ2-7	CASSLGQGHWNEQYF	TGTGCCAGCAGCTTGGGACAGGGCCATTGGAATGAGCAGTACTTC
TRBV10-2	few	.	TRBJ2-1	CASSTTGEGNEQFF	TGCGCCAGCAGTACGACAGGGGAGGGAAATGAGCAGTTCTTC
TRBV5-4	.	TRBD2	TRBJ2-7	CASSGQRENAYEQYF	TGTGCCAGCAGTGGACAGCGGGAGAACGCCTACGAGCAGTACTTC
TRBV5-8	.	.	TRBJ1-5	CASSLARSRPAPQPQHF	TGTGCCAGCAGCTTGGCCCGGAGCAGACCGGCCCCTCAGCCCCAGCATTTT
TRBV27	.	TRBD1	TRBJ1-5	CASRQAGTGVNQPQHF	TGTGCCAGCAGACAGGCCGGGACAGGAGTTAATCAGCCCCAGCATTTT
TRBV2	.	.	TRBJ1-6	CASSEKGGQSSYNSPLHF	TGTGCCAGCAGTGAAAAGGGAGGTCAAAGCTCCTATAATTCACCCCTCCACTTT
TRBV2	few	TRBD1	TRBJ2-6	CASSEFGGQGFTGANVLTF	TGTGCCAGCAGTGAATTTGGGGGACAGGGTTTTACCGGGGCCAACGTCCTGACTTTC
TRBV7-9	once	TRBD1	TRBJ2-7	CASSPSGTGGYEQYF	TGTGCCAGCAGCCCTTCCGGGACAGGGGGCTACGAGCAGTACTTC
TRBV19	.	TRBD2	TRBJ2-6	CASSHRLAGEWAGANVLTF	TGTGCCAGTAGTCATAGACTAGCGGGAGAGTGGGCTGGGGCCAACGTCCTGACTTTC
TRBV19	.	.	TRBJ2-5	CASSIASSVQETQYF	TGTGCCAGTAGTATAGCGTCTAGCGTACAAGAGACCCAGTACTTC
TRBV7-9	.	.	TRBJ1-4	CSSSLEGGKNEKLFF	TGTTCCAGCAGCCTAGAGGGGGGGAAAAATGAAAAACTGTTTTTT
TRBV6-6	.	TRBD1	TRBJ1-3	CASSDSDRGGGNTIYF	TGTGCCAGCAGTGACTCCGACAGGGGAGGTGGAAACACCATATATTTT
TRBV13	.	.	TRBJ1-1	CASSTAGILGNTEAFF	TGTGCCAGCAGCACCGCGGGTATTCTAGGGAACACTGAAGCTTTCTTT
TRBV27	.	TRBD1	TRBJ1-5	CASSLTGGNQPQHF	TGTGCCAGCAGTTTAACAGGGGGCAATCAGCCCCAGCATTTT
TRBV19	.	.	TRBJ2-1	CASSIIWTRDNEQFF	TGTGCCAGTAGTATCATCTGGACAAGGGACAATGAGCAGTTCTTC
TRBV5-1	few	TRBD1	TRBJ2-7	CASSTGQEKIHEQYF	TGCGCCAGCAGCACCGGACAGGAGAAGATCCACGAGCAGTACTTC
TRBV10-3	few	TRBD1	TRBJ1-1	CAISTGGNTEAFF	TGTGCCATCAGTACAGGGGGGAACACTGAAGCTTTCTTT
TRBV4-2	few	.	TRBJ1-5	CASSHVSEGDQPQHF	TGTGCCAGCAGCCATGTGAGTGAGGGGGATCAGCCCCAGCATTTT
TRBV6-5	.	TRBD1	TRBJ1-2	CASSLQGADYGYTF	TGTGCCAGCAGTTTACAGGGGGCAGACTATGGCTACACCTTC
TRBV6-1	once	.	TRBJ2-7	CASRRDTYSYEQYF	TGTGCCAGCAGAAGGGACACTTACTCCTACGAGCAGTACTTC
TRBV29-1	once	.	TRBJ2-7	CSVEDLGGQYF	TGCAGCGTTGAAGATCTGGGAGGTCAGTACTTC
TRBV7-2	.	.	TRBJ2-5	CASSQNREETQYF	TGTGCCAGCAGCCAAAACAGGGAAGAGACCCAGTACTTC
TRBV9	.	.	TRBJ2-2	CASSSRSSTGELFF	TGTGCCAGCAGCTCACGATCTAGCACCGGGGAGCTGTTTTTT
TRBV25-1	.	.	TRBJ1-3	CASSELQGSGNTIYF	TGTGCCAGCAGTGAATTGCAGGGTTCAGGAAACACCATATATTTT
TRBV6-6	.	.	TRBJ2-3	CASSLKDTQYF	TGTGCCAGCAGTCTAAAAGATACGCAGTATTTT
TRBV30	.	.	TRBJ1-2	CAWIREWGDGYTF	TGTGCCTGGATCCGGGAATGGGGTGATGGCTACACCTTC
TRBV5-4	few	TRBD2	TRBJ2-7	CASSLEASGTYEQYF	TGTGCCAGCAGCTTGGAGGCTAGCGGGACCTACGAGCAGTACTTC
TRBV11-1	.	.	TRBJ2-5	CASSRAGSQETQYF	TGTGCCAGCAGCCGAGCCGGGTCCCAAGAGACCCAGTACTTC
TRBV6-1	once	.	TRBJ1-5	CASSEGLSNQPQHF	TGTGCCAGCAGTGAAGGTCTTAGCAATCAGCCCCAGCATTTT
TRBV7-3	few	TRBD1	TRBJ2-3	CASSFGQGLNTQYF	TGTGCCAGCAGCTTCGGACAGGGGCTGAATACGCAGTATTTT
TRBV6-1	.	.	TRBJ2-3	CASSVLLRGTDTQYF	TGTGCCAGCAGTGTGTTGCTTCGGGGCACAGATACGCAGTATTTT
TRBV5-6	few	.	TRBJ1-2	CASSLAERGYTF	TGTGCCAGCAGCTTGGCCGAGAGAGGCTACACCTTC
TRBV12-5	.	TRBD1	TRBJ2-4	CASGLGGQGNIQYF	TGTGCTAGTGGTTTGGGCGGACAGGGGAACATTCAGTACTTC
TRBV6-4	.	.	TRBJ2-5	CATGMQVTPYQETQYF	TGTGCCACCGGTATGCAGGTCACGCCGTACCAAGAGACCCAGTACTTC
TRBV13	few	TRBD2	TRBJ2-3	CASSSGTSGPDEYF	TGTGCCAGCAGCTCCGGGACTAGCGGACCGGATGAGTATTTT
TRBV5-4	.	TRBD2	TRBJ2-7	CASSPLTSGILKEDF	TGTGCCAGCAGCCCTCTGACTAGCGGGATTCTAAAAGAGGACTTC
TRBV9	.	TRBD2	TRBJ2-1	CASTPSGALSNEQFF	TGTGCCAGCACCCCTAGCGGAGCCCTTTCCAATGAGCAGTTCTTC
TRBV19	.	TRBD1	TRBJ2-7	CASSMGTGTGYEQYF	TGTGCCAGTAGTATGGGGACAGGGACGGGTTACGAGCAGTACTTC